This T cell receptor beta chain was profiled in a study of T-cell reconstitution after alpha-beta-depleted transplantation in children. Study-level findings and limits: The origin of alpha-beta T cells about two months after transplant was reportedly several hundred expanded graft clones. Fresh T-cell production supplied most of the T-cell counts and diversity seen one year after transplant. The study traced high day-60 TCRbeta diversity in some patients to surviving recipient T cells and thymic progenitors.

The CDR3 spans 14 residues. V was pared by 2 bases and J by 2 bases, with 9 bases between. The table lists this clonotype with many counts. Its antigen is as yet unknown. Researchers prepared the TCRbeta library using unique molecular identifiers, the study reports. From the PCR reads, TCRdb called clonotypes with MiXCR, one entry per CDR3 protein. In the table there are fewer than 700,000 distinct CDR3 sequences, under 25% of which are singletons. The sample in question was PBMCs, mostly from graft donor cells, obtained 360 days after TCRalphabeta/CD19-depleted stem cell transplant. The receptor comes from a boy younger than two who had a stem cell transplant for acute myeloid leukemia, so the T cells may come from the graft donor. The chain is built from TRBV12-3 or TRBV12-4 and TRBJ2-5; no firm D call. The CDR3 here is CASSLLGYQETQYF. CDR3 coding DNA: TGTGCCAGCAGTTTATTAGGTTATCAAGAGACCCAGTACTTC.